Following are 24 T cell receptor beta chains from one sample sequenced in a study of early T cells in non-severe SARS-CoV-2 infection. Using its own MiXCR run on the 5' RACE reads, TCRdb lists one record per CDR3 protein. The repertoire holds around 98,000 distinct CDR3 sequences, with about 10% as singletons. Sequenced: whole blood. These TCRs come from an adult who was a healthcare worker with PCR-confirmed SARS-CoV-2 infection or an uninfected control (not recorded which).

This clonotype was observed a handful of times. The chain employs TRBV27 and TRBJ2-5, with D perhaps matching TRBD2 (6 bases). The germline V and J ends were trimmed by 4 bases and 5 bases, with 17 bases remaining between them. This CDR3 comprises 15 residues. Germline V lookup: CDR1 MNHEY, CDR2 SMNVEV (reference sequence). As DNA, the CDR3 is TGTGCCAGCAGTTACATGGTTGGAGGGCGCGAGACCCAGTACTTC. It translates to CASSYMVGGRETQYF.

Only a few counts were recorded for this clonotype. The chain couples TRBV5-6 to TRBJ2-3, with 7 bases that match TRBD1. The J segment lost 2 bases and the V segment lost 1 base, leaving 7 bases of the junction unmatched. Germline lookup yields CDR1 SGHDT and CDR2 YYEEEE. The CDR3 length is 16 residues. CDR3 DNA: TGTGCCAGCAGCTTGTCAGACAGGGAGATCACAGATACGCAGTATTTT. As protein: CASSLSDREITDTQYF.

This clonotype was seen repeatedly, ten times or more. The V gene is TRBV6-6, the J gene TRBJ2-7; D possibly corresponds to TRBD2 (5 bases). The CDR3 is 15 amino acids. Trimming removed 4 bases from V and 2 bases from J, with 15 bases in between. Germline lookup yields CDR1 MNHNY and CDR2 SVGAGI (reference sequence). For the CDR3, the DNA is TGTGCCAGCAGTTTAAAAGGGAGTGGCACCTACGAGCAGTACTTC. Residues: CASSLKGSGTYEQYF.

This clonotype was seen at least ten times. The J gene is TRBJ1-5, the V gene TRBV2; 7 bases align to TRBD1. V was pared by 7 bases and J by 4 bases, with 7 bases of the junction left unmatched. The CDR3 extends over 14 amino acids. The V gene's germline CDR1 is SNHLY and CDR2 FYNNEI. The CDR3 spells CASIRDRENQPQHF. CDR3 nucleotides: TGTGCCAGCATCAGAGACAGGGAGAATCAGCCCCAGCATTTT.

This clonotype has at least ten counts. The V call is TRBV19, the J call TRBJ2-1; 9 bases map to TRBD1. The CDR3 totals 14 residues. Per the germline V gene, CDR1 is LNHDA and CDR2 is SQIVND (reference sequence). J lost 3 bases, V lost 5 bases, and 2 bases had no gene match. In DNA form, the CDR3 reads TGTGCCAGTAGTCGACAGGGGGGCTACAATGAGCAGTTCTTC. Translation: CASSRQGGYNEQFF.

This clonotype was seen at least ten times. This sequence joins TRBV29-1 and TRBJ2-7; TRBD2 aligns across 8 bases. The CDR3 spans 15 residues. V gave up 0 bases and J gave up 3 bases; unmatched junction bases: 7. The germline CDR1 and CDR2 sequences are SQVTM and ANQGSEA. The CDR3 sequence: CSVEDTGTSGYEQYF. The CDR3 DNA reads as TGCAGCGTTGAAGATACCGGGACTAGTGGCTACGAGCAGTACTTC.

This chain connects TRBV20-1 to TRBJ1-1; 9 nucleotides align to TRBD1. Losses at the gene ends were 3 bases for V and 5 bases for J; bases not matched to a gene: 10. The germline V gene has CDR1 DFQATT and CDR2 SNEGSKA (reference sequence). This CDR3 has 15 amino acids. CDR3: CSARELTGGLTEAFF. CDR3 DNA: TGCAGTGCTAGGGAGCTGACAGGGGGTTTGACTGAAGCTTTCTTT.

This clonotype was picked up many times. The chain uses TRBV27 and TRBJ2-3, with a tentative D call TRBD2 (5 bases). V dropped 2 bases and J dropped 2 bases, with 11 bases sitting between them. This CDR3 has 15 residues. Germline assignment: CDR1 MNHEY and CDR2 SMNVEV (reference sequence). The chain's CDR3 is CASSLSGLLTDTQYF. CDR3 DNA sequence: TGTGCCAGCAGTTTAAGCGGACTTCTCACAGATACGCAGTATTTT.

This rearrangement joins TRBV27 to TRBJ2-3; 13 bases are a match to TRBD2. Germline assignment: CDR1 MNHEY and CDR2 SMNVEV (reference sequence). The V gene end was trimmed by 6 bases and the J gene end by 2 bases; junction bases not matched to a gene: 5. This CDR3 region has 16 residues. The CDR3 sequence is CASRGTSGASTDTQYF. DNA of the CDR3: TGTGCCAGCAGGGGGACTAGCGGGGCCTCCACAGATACGCAGTATTTT.

This clonotype was observed a few times. The chain carries TRBV28 and TRBJ2-2; D not resolved. There are 14 residues in the CDR3. V was trimmed by 6 bases and J by 1 base, leaving 9 bases between them. CDR1 is MDHEN and CDR2 is SYDVKM in the germline V gene. Here the CDR3 reads CASRARLNTGELFF. For the CDR3, the DNA is TGTGCCAGCAGGGCTAGATTGAACACCGGGGAGCTGTTTTTT. Combining the CDR3 with reference TRBV28 and TRBJ2-2 gives the whole variable domain DVKVTQSSRYLVKRTGEKVFLECVQDMDHENMFWYRQDPGLGLRLIYFSYDVKMKEKGDIPEGYSVSREKKERFSLILESASTNQTSMYLCASRARLNTGELFFGEGSRLTVL.

Details on this clonotype: Possible read error: a much larger clone is one base away. The rearrangement links TRBV20-1 to TRBJ2-7; TRBD2 agrees at 10 bases. The length of the CDR3 is 16 residues. Germline V gene data show CDR1 as DFQATT and CDR2 as SNEGSKA (reference sequence). Here the CDR3 DNA reads TGCACTGCTAGAAGCATCGGGACTAGCGAGACCTACGAGCAGTACTTC. It encodes CTARSIGTSETYEQYF.

This clonotype was picked up a small number of times. V and J are TRBV9 and TRBJ1-2; a possible D gene is TRBD1 (6 bases). This CDR3 contains 14 residues. The V gene lost 3 bases and the J gene lost 3 bases, with 12 bases spanning the gap. Looked up from germline, CDR1 is SGDLS and CDR2 is YYNGEE. The CDR3 bases are TGTGCCAGCAGCGGGTCGACAGGACACTATGGCTACACCTTC. Translated, it gives CASSGSTGHYGYTF.

This clonotype came up a few times. The chain links TRBV7-6 to TRBJ2-2, with TRBD2 matching over 9 bases. This CDR3 is built from 15 residues. Per germline, CDR1 SGHVS and CDR2 FNYEAQ. The J segment lost 6 bases and the V segment lost 3 bases, leaving 5 bases of the junction unmatched. CDR3 amino acids: CASSFNSGGPGELFF. Written as DNA, the CDR3 is TGTGCCAGCAGCTTCAATAGCGGGGGTCCCGGGGAGCTGTTTTTT.

V and J are TRBV18 and TRBJ1-5; 12 bases are shared with TRBD1. With 3 bases clipped from V and 5 bases from J, the junction kept 2 bases outside the gene matches. Germline loops: CDR1 KGHSH, CDR2 LQKENI. This CDR3 is 15 amino acids long. CDR3 nucleotides: TGTGCCAGCTCACCTGGGACAGGGGGCCATCAGCCCCAGCATTTT. It is translated as CASSPGTGGHQPQHF.

The chain recombines TRBV29-1 with TRBJ1-1; unclear D gene. Germline V gene lookup returns CDR1 SQVTM and CDR2 ANQGSEA. The CDR3 sequence is 12 residues long. V shed 7 bases and J shed 1 base, with 10 bases lying between them. DNA of the CDR3: TGCAGCGGGAAAGCTGCGAACACTGAAGCTTTCTTT. Protein sequence: CSGKAANTEAFF.

This clonotype was detected ten times or more. The chain joins TRBV7-9 to TRBJ1-1; the D is unclear. V was cut by 2 bases and J by 5 bases, with 12 bases left in between. The CDR3 contains 14 residues. Germline V lookup: CDR1 SEHNR, CDR2 FQNEAQ (reference sequence). The CDR3 protein is CASSLLGRETEAFF. In nucleotides, the CDR3 is TGTGCCAGCAGCTTACTGGGTAGGGAGACTGAAGCTTTCTTT.

This clonotype showed up just a few times. The chain has TRBV30 and TRBJ2-3; D unresolved. In germline, CDR1 is GTSNPN, CDR2 SVGIG (reference sequence). With 7 bases removed from V and 8 bases from J, the gap between germline ends came to 19 bases. The CDR3 has 13 residues. The CDR3 here is CASGPRVLGTQYF. The CDR3 DNA sequence: TGTGCCTCCGGACCGAGAGTCCTTGGTACGCAGTATTTT.

This clonotype was seen repeatedly, ten times or more. This sequence joins TRBV21-1 and TRBJ2-7; the table's D gene call, TRBD1, was not cross checked with the DNA. TRBV21-1 is a pseudogene locus. CDR3 length: 14 amino acids. DNA of the CDR3: TGTGCCAGCAGCTACAGGGACAGATCCTACGAGCAGTACTTC. It specifies CASSYRDRSYEQYF.

The rearrangement uses TRBV20-1 and TRBJ2-7; D gene unclear. V lost 0 bases and J 2 bases, leaving 17 bases between the germline ends. Germline values: CDR1 DFQATT, CDR2 SNEGSKA (reference sequence). The CDR3 consists of 16 residues. The CDR3 region is CSARDLFLGGPYEQYF. The DNA for the CDR3 is TGCAGTGCTAGAGATCTGTTTCTCGGCGGCCCCTACGAGCAGTACTTC.

Only a few counts were recorded for this clonotype. The chain recombines TRBV5-1 with TRBJ1-2; D possibly corresponds to TRBD1 (6 bases). Trimming took 0 bases from V and 2 from J, leaving 17 bases between them. CDR3 length: 17 amino acids. CDR1 and CDR2 from the germline V gene are SGHRS and YFSETQ. The CDR3 loop is CASSLEGLQGTNYGYTF. CDR3 nucleotides: TGCGCCAGCAGCTTGGAAGGGTTACAGGGAACCAACTATGGCTACACCTTC.

The chain recombines TRBV2 with TRBJ2-2, with a possible D match to TRBD2 (7 bases). V was trimmed by 1 base and J by 2 bases, leaving 20 bases between them. Germline CDR1 SNHLY, CDR2 FYNNEI. The CDR3 totals 19 residues. CDR3 in DNA: TGTGCCAGCAGTGAAGACGGGGGCCGAACGGGACTAAACACCGGGGAGCTGTTTTTT. The encoded protein is CASSEDGGRTGLNTGELFF. Supplemented by reference TRBV2 and TRBJ2-2, the full variable domain reads EPEVTQTPSHQVTQMGQEVILRCVPISNHLYFYWYRQILGQKVEFLVSFYNNEISEKSEIFDDQFSVERPDGSNFTLKIRSTKLEDSAMYFCASSEDGGRTGLNTGELFFGEGSRLTVL.

This clonotype was counted many times. The V gene is TRBV25-1, the J gene TRBJ1-4, with D possibly TRBD1 on 5 matching bases. The CDR3 sequence is 14 residues long. Germline CDR1 MGHDK, CDR2 SYGVNS. V shed 8 bases and J shed 0 bases, with 10 bases lying between them. The CDR3 DNA reads TGTGCCAGCTCCGACAGTGCAACTAATGAAAAACTGTTTTTT. It yields the protein CASSDSATNEKLFF. Filled out from reference TRBV25-1 and TRBJ1-4, the complete variable domain reads EADIYQTPRYLVIGTGKKITLECSQTMGHDKMYWYQQDPGMELHLIHYSYGVNSTEKGDLSSESTVSRIRTEHFPLTLESARPSHTSQYLCASSDSATNEKLFFGSGTQLSVL.

This chain connects TRBV3-1 to TRBJ1-5, with D possibly being TRBD1 (5 bases). CDR1 LGHDT and CDR2 YNNKEL come from the germline V gene (reference sequence). Trimming removed 1 base from V and 6 bases from J, with 19 bases in between. The CDR3 extends over 17 amino acids. In DNA form, the CDR3 reads TGTGCCAGCAGCCAAGCCCGGGGGGGATCTGCTGGTCAGCCCCAGCATTTT. Translated: CASSQARGGSAGQPQHF. The full variable domain, completed using reference TRBV3-1 and TRBJ1-5, is DTAVSQTPKYLVTQMGNDKSIKCEQNLGHDTMYWYKQDSKKFLKIMFSYNNKELIINETVPNRFSPKSPDKAHLNLHINSLELGDSAVYFCASSQARGGSAGQPQHFGDGTRLSIL.

The chain recombines TRBV20-1 with TRBJ2-7; 8 positions agree with TRBD2. CDR1 DFQATT and CDR2 SNEGSKA come from the germline V gene (reference sequence). V lost 3 bases to trimming and J lost 2 bases; unmatched junction nucleotides: 3. This CDR3 has 13 amino acids. The CDR3, as DNA: TGCAGTGCTAGGATGGGACTAGCCTACGAGCAGTACTTC. Translated: CSARMGLAYEQYF.